The present TCR beta chain was sequenced within a study of T cell repertoires in cytomegalovirus infection. Study-wide background: Public TCR beta signatures marked donors with CMV infection and the matching HLA. The study's findings and limits: Totalled public TCR beta family frequency picked out people who carried CMV plus the relevant HLA. HLA-C-restricted TCR beta clonotypes specific for CMV led the ex vivo response.

TCRdb called the reads again in MiXCR, with one record for every CDR3 protein. Of a few hundred thousand distinct CDR3 sequences detected, around 8.7% appear once; the ten largest clones hold about 15%. Germline CDR1 reads SGHNT; CDR2 reads YENEEA. The CDR3 consists of 19 residues. V lost 0 bases to trimming and J lost 2 bases; unmatched junction nucleotides: 11. Points on this clonotype: The antigen remains undetermined.

The sample taken for sequencing was PBMCs. J is TRBJ2-5 and V is TRBV11-3; 11 bases are a match to TRBD2. The clonotype comes from a human donor in good health (CMV status not recorded). Some clones in this sample may be carry-over from other donors' samples. Here the CDR3 reads CASSLDGLAGGPTQETQYF. The CDR3 DNA sequence: TGTGCCAGCAGCTTAGATGGGCTAGCGGGGGGCCCGACTCAAGAGACCCAGTACTTC.